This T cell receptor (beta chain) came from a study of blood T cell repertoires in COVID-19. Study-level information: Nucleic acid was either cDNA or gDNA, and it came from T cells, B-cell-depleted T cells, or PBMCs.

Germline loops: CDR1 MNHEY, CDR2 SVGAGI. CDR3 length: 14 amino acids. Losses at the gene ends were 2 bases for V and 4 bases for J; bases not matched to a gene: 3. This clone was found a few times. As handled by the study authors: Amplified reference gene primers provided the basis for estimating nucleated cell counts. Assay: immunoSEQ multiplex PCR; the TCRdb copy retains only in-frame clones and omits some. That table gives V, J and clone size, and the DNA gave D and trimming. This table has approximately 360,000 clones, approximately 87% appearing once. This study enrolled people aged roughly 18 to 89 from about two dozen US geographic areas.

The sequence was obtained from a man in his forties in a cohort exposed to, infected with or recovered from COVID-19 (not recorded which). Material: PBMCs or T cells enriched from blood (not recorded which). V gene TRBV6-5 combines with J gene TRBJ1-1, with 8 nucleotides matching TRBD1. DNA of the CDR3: TGTGCCAGCAGTTACGGACAGGGTTCCACTGAAGCTTTCTTT. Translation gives CASSYGQGSTEAFF.